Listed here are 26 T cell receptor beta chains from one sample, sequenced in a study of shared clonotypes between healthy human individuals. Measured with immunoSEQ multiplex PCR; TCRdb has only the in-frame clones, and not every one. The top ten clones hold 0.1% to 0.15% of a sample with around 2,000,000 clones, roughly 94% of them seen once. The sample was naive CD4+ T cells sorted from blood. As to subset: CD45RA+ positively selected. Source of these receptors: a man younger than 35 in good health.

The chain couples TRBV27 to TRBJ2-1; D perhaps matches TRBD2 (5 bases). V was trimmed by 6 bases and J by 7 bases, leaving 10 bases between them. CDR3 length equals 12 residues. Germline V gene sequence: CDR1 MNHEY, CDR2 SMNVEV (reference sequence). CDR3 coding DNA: TGTGCCAGCAGCTTTACGGGGAATGAGCAGTTCTTC. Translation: CASSFTGNEQFF.

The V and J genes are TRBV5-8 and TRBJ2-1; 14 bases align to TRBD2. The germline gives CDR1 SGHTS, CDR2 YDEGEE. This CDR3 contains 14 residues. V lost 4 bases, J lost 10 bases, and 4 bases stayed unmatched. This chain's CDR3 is CASSPGLAGAEQFF. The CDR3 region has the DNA TGTGCCAGCAGCCCGGGACTAGCGGGAGCCGAGCAGTTCTTC.

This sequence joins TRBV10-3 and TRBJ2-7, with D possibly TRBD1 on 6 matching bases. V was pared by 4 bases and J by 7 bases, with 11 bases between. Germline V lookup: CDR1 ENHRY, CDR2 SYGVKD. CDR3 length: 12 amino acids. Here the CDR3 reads CAISAKDREQYF. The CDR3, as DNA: TGTGCCATCAGTGCCAAGGACAGAGAGCAGTACTTC.

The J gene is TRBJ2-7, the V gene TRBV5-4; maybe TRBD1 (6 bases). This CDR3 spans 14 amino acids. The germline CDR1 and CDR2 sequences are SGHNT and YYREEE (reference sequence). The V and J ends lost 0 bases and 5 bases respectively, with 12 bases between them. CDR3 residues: CASSLGDNQHEQYF. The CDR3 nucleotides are TGTGCCAGCAGCTTGGGGGACAACCAACACGAGCAGTACTTC.

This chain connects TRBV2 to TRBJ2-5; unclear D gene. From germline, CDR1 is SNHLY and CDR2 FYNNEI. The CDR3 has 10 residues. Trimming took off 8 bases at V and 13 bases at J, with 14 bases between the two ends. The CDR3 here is CASGQASLYF. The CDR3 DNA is TGTGCCAGCGGGCAGGCCTCTTTGTACTTC.

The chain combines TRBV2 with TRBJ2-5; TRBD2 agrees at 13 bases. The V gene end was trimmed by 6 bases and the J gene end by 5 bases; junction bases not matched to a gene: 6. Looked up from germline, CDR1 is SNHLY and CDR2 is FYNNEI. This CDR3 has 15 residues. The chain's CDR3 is CASSTSGGAWETQYF. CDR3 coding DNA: TGTGCCAGCAGCACTAGCGGGGGGGCCTGGGAGACCCAGTACTTC.

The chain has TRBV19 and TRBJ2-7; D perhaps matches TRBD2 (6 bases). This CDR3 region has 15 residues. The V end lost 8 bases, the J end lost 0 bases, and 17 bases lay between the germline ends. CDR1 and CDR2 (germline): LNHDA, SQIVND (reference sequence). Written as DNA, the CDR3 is TGTGCCAGTGGGGACCCGGGACTCCGCTCCTACGAGCAGTACTTC. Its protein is CASGDPGLRSYEQYF.

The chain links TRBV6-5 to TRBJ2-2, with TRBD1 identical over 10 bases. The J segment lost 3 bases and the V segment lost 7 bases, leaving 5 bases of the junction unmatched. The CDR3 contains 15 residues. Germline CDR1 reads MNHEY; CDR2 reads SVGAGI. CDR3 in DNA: TGTGCCAGCACTGACGGACAGGGGGACACCGGGGAGCTGTTTTTT. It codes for CASTDGQGDTGELFF.

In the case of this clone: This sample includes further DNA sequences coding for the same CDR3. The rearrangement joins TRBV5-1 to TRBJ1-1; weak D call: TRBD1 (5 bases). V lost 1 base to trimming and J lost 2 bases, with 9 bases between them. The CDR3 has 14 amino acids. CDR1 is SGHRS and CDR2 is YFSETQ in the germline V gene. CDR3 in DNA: TGCGCCAGCAGCTTGACAGGAGTCAACACTGAAGCTTTCTTT. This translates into CASSLTGVNTEAFF.

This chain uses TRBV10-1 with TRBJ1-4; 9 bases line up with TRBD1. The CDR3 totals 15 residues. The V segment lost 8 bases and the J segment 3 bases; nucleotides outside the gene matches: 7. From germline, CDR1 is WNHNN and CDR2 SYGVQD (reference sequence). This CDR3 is CASREQGAPNEKLFF. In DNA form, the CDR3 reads TGCGCCAGCCGGGAACAGGGGGCCCCTAATGAAAAACTGTTTTTT.

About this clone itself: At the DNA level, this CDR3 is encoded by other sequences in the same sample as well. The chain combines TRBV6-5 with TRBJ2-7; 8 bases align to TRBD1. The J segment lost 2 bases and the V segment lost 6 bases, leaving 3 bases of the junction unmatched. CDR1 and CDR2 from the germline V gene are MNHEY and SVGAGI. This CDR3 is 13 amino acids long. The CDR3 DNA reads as TGTGCCAGCAGCCGGACAGGGACCTACGAGCAGTACTTC. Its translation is CASSRTGTYEQYF.

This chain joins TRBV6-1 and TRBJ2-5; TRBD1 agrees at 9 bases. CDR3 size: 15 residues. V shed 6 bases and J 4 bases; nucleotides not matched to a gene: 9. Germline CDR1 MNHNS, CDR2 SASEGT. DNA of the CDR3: TGTGCCAGCAGCCCCACAGGGGGCGTCGGAGAGACCCAGTACTTC. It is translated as CASSPTGGVGETQYF.

The DNA of the CDR3 is TGTGCCATCAGCGACGACAGGGGGCTATCCTATAATTCACCCCTCCACTTT. Its translation: CAISDDRGLSYNSPLHF. The rearrangement joins TRBV10-3 to TRBJ1-6, with 10 positions matching TRBD1. J gave up 1 base and V 6 bases, and 6 bases lay outside the gene matches. This CDR3 is 17 amino acids long. Germline V CDR1 and CDR2: ENHRY, SYGVKD.

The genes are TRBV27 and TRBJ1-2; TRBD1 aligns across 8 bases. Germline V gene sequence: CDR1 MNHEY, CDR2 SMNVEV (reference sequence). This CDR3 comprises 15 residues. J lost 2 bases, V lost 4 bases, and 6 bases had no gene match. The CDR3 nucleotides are TGTGCCAGCAGTTCCTATCGGGACAGGAACTATGGCTACACCTTC. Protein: CASSSYRDRNYGYTF.

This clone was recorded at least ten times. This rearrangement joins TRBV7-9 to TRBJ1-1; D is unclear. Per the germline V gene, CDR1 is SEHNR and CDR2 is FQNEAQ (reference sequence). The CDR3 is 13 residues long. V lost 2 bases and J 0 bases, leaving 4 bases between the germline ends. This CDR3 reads CASSLRLNTEAFF. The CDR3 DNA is TGTGCCAGCAGCTTACGCCTGAACACTGAAGCTTTCTTT.

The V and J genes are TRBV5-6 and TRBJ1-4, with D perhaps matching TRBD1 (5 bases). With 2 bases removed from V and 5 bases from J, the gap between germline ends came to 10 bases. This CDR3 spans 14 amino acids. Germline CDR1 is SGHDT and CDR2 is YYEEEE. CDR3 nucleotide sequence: TGTGCCAGCAGCTTAGCCAGGGTGAATGAAAAACTGTTTTTT. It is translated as CASSLARVNEKLFF.

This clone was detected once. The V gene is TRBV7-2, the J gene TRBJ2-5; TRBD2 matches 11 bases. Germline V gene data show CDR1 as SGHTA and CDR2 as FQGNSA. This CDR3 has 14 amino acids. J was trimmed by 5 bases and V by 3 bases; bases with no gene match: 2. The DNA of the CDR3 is TGTGCCAGCAGCTTCCGACTAGCGGGGGAGACCCAGTACTTC. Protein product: CASSFRLAGETQYF.

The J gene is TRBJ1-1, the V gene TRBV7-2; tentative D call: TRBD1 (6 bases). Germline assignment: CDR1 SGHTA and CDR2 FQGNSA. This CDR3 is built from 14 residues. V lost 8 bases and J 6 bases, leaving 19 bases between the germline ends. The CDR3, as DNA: TGTGCCAGCGATAGGGGGTATACTAACTCTGAAGCTTTCTTT. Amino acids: CASDRGYTNSEAFF.

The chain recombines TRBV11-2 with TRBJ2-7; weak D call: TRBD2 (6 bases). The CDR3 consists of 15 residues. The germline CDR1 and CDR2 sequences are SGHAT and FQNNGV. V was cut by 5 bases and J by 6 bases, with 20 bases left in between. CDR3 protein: CASSPKGLDSAEQYF. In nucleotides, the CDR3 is TGTGCCAGCAGCCCCAAGGGACTCGACTCAGCCGAGCAGTACTTC.

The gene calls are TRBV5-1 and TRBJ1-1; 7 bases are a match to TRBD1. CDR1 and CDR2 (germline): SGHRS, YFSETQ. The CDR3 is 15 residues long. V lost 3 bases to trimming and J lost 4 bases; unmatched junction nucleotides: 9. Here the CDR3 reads CASSSQTGILTEAFF. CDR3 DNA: TGCGCCAGCAGCTCCCAGACAGGGATACTCACTGAAGCTTTCTTT. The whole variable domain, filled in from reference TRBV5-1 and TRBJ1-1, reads KAGVTQTPRYLIKTRGQQVTLSCSPISGHRSVSWYQQTPGQGLQFLFEYFSETQRNKGNFPGRFSGRQFSNSRSEMNVSTLELGDSALYLCASSSQTGILTEAFFGQGTRLTVV.

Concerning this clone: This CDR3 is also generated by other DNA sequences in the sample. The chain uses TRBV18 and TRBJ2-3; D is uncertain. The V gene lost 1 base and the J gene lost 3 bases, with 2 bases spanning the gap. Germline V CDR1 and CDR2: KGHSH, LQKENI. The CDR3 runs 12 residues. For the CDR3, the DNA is TGTGCCAGCTCACCACGTACAGATACGCAGTATTTT. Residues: CASSPRTDTQYF.

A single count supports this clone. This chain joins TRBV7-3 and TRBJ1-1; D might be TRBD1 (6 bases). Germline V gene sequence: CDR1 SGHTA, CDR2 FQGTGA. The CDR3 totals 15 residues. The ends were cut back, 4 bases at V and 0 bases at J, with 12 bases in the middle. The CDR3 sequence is CASSSLGGLNTEAFF. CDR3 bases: TGTGCCAGCAGCTCACTAGGGGGTTTGAACACTGAAGCTTTCTTT.

The CDR3 region is CASGLEGNQPQHF. CDR3 sequence (DNA): TGTGCCAGCGGTCTAGAGGGAAATCAGCCCCAGCATTTT. The rearrangement links TRBV11-2 to TRBJ1-5; D unresolved. Trimming pared 8 bases from V and 4 bases from J, leaving 12 bases between. Germline V lookup: CDR1 SGHAT, CDR2 FQNNGV. The CDR3 covers 13 residues. Full variable domain (missing parts from reference TRBV11-2 and TRBJ1-5): EAGVAQSPRYKIIEKRQSVAFWCNPISGHATLYWYQQILGQGPKLLIQFQNNGVVDDSQLPKDRFSAERLKGVDSTLKIQPAKLEDSAVYLCASGLEGNQPQHFGDGTRLSIL.

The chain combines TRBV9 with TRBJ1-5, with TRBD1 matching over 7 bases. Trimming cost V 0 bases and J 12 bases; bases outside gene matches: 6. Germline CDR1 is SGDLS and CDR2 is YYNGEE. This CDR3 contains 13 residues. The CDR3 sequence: CASSVDPTGLQHF. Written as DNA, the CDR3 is TGTGCCAGCAGCGTAGACCCGACAGGGCTCCAGCATTTT. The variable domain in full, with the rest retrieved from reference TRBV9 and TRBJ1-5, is DSGVTQTPKHLITATGQRVTLRCSPRSGDLSVYWYQQSLDQGLQFLIQYYNGEERAKGNILERFSAQQFPDLHSELNLSSLELGDSALYFCASSVDPTGLQHFGDGTRLSIL.

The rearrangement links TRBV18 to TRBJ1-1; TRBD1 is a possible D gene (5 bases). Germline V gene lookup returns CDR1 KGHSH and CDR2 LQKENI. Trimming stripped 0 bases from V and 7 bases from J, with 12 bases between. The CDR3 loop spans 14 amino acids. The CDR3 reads CASSPPPSQGEAFF. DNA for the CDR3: TGTGCCAGCTCACCACCCCCTTCGCAGGGTGAAGCTTTCTTT.

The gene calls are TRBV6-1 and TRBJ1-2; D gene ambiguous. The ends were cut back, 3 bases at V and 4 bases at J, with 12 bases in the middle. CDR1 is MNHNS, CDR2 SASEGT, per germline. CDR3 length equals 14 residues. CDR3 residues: CASSDAPAGYGYTF. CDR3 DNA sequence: TGTGCCAGCAGTGATGCACCTGCTGGCTATGGCTACACCTTC.